This T cell receptor (beta chain) was observed in a study of blood T cell repertoires in COVID-19. Study context: The United States, Italy and Spain provided the acute and convalescent COVID-19 samples. PBMCs, B-cell-depleted T cells, or T cells provided the cDNA or gDNA that made up the material.

The germline V gene encodes CDR1 KGHDR and CDR2 SFDVKD. The CDR3 extends over 15 amino acids. With 5 bases removed from V and 8 bases from J, the gap between germline ends came to 18 bases. During active infection, Seattle patients enrolled and were then monitored through disease. Per the original methods: Reference gene primer amplification gave nucleated cell count estimates. The method was immunoSEQ multiplex PCR; TCRdb's version includes in-frame clones alone and lacks a portion of them. The V and J calls and clone size were taken over from that table, and D and trimming were inferred from the DNA. The sample lists a few hundred thousand clones, around 90% seen once, with roughly 6% in the top ten.

The V gene is TRBV24-1, the J gene TRBJ2-1, with D perhaps matching TRBD2 (6 bases). Sequences were obtained from peripheral blood. This TCR was sampled from a woman aged 50 to 65 with COVID-19, enrolled during active disease. CDR3 residues: CATSVGTWVGDEQFF. The DNA for the CDR3 is TGTGCCACCAGTGTAGGGACTTGGGTCGGCGATGAGCAGTTCTTC.